A single sample is the source of the 25 T cell receptor beta chains below, sequenced in a study of ipilimumab plus nivolumab after autologous stem cell transplantation. Generated by immunoSEQ multiplex PCR, the TCRdb table keeps only in-frame clones and is missing some. There are some 46,000 clones in the sample; approximately 91% occur only once, and about 0.97% lies in the top ten. Here the sequenced sample was PBMCs, taken in a trial of ipilimumab plus nivolumab as post-transplant consolidation. The receptors come from a male donor with multiple myeloma.

This sequence joins TRBV11-3 and TRBJ2-1, with 7 bases that match TRBD1. V lost 5 bases and J lost 6; bases outside the gene matches: 4. Germline V gives CDR1 SGHNT, CDR2 YENEEA. The CDR3 runs 13 residues. CDR3 sequence (DNA): TGTGCCAGCAGCAGGGGGCGCTCCAATGAGCAGTTCTTC. It is translated as CASSRGRSNEQFF.

The chain couples TRBV11-1 to TRBJ2-1; 10 positions match TRBD1. The J segment lost 7 bases and the V segment lost 2 bases, leaving 8 bases of the junction unmatched. Germline values: CDR1 SGHAT, CDR2 FQDESV (reference sequence). The CDR3 extends over 16 amino acids. CDR3 loop: CASSLRSDRGSNEQFF. The DNA for the CDR3 is TGTGCCAGCAGCTTACGCTCGGACAGGGGGTCGAATGAGCAGTTCTTC.

V is TRBV19 and J is TRBJ2-3; no firm D call. V was pared by 4 bases and J by 2 bases, with 1 base between. The CDR3 covers 11 residues. CDR1 and CDR2 from the germline V gene are LNHDA and SQIVND (reference sequence). The CDR3 coding sequence is TGTGCCAGTAGTAACACAGATACGCAGTATTTT. Translation gives CASSNTDTQYF.

The V gene is TRBV19, the J gene TRBJ2-2; D is perhaps TRBD1 (5 bases). Germline V gives CDR1 LNHDA, CDR2 SQIVND (reference sequence). The ends were cut back, 1 base at V and 0 bases at J, with 9 bases in the middle. The CDR3 spans 16 residues. The DNA for the CDR3 is TGTGCCAGTAGTATAGGCTGGACACCGAACACCGGGGAGCTGTTTTTT. Encoded protein: CASSIGWTPNTGELFF. Combining the CDR3 with reference TRBV19 and TRBJ2-2 gives the whole variable domain DGGITQSPKYLFRKEGQNVTLSCEQNLNHDAMYWYRQDPGQGLRLIYYSQIVNDFQKGDIAEGYSVSREKKESFPLTVTSAQKNPTAFYLCASSIGWTPNTGELFFGEGSRLTVL.

The CDR3 here is CASSPWGLAVGTDTQYF. CDR3 nucleotide sequence: TGTGCCAGCAGCCCGTGGGGACTAGCGGTTGGCACAGATACGCAGTATTTT. The rearrangement uses TRBV7-3 and TRBJ2-3; 11 positions agree with TRBD2. The germline CDR1 and CDR2 sequences are SGHTA and FQGTGA. This CDR3 has 17 amino acids. V was clipped by 5 bases and J by 1 base; unmatched bases: 8. Using reference TRBV7-3 and TRBJ2-3 for the parts outside the CDR3, the full variable domain is GAGVSQTPSNKVTEKGKYVELRCDPISGHTALYWYRQSLGQGPEFLIYFQGTGAADDSGLPNDRFFAVRPEGSVSTLKIQRTERGDSAVYLCASSPWGLAVGTDTQYFGPGTRLTVL.

Here the CDR3 DNA reads TGTGCCAGCAGCCATTATACGGGCACTGAAGCTTTCTTT. The encoded protein is CASSHYTGTEAFF. The chain employs TRBV14 and TRBJ1-1, with unresolved D. Germline values: CDR1 SGHDN, CDR2 FVKESK. V was trimmed by 3 bases and J by 4 bases, leaving 9 bases between them. This CDR3 contains 13 residues.

This chain joins TRBV6-5 and TRBJ1-2; D perhaps matches TRBD1 (6 bases). Trimming took 6 bases from V and 2 from J, leaving 10 bases between them. CDR1 and CDR2 from the germline V gene are MNHEY and SVGAGI. The CDR3 is made up of 13 amino acids. CDR3: CASRRDTNYGYTF. CDR3 DNA sequence: TGTGCCAGCAGAAGGGACACAAACTATGGCTACACCTTC.

The gene calls are TRBV5-1 and TRBJ2-2; 9 bases are shared with TRBD1. V was clipped by 1 base and J by 7 bases; unmatched bases: 5. Per germline, CDR1 SGHRS and CDR2 YFSETQ. The CDR3 runs to 15 residues. The CDR3 DNA reads as TGCGCCAGCAGCTTGAGCGGGACAGGGAACGGGGAGCTGTTTTTT. This codes for CASSLSGTGNGELFF.

The chain carries TRBV9 and TRBJ2-2; tentative D call: TRBD2 (6 bases). This CDR3 is built from 16 residues. CDR1 is SGDLS and CDR2 is YYNGEE in the germline V gene. V was shortened by 0 bases and J by 4 bases, with 13 bases between the two germline ends. The CDR3 DNA reads as TGTGCCAGCAGCGTAGATGGGACTCCGGGCACCGGGGAGCTGTTTTTT. It is translated as CASSVDGTPGTGELFF.

The rearrangement uses TRBV28 and TRBJ2-7; unclear D gene. V lost 3 bases, J lost 5 bases, and 20 bases lay in between. This CDR3 region has 16 residues. Germline CDR1 reads MDHEN; CDR2 reads SYDVKM. CDR3 DNA sequence: TGTGCCAGCAGTTTCCCCCGAAGGGTAGGTGGGGACGAGCAGTACTTC. As protein: CASSFPRRVGGDEQYF.

As for this clone: This specimen includes other DNA sequences encoding the same CDR3. This chain joins TRBV7-7 and TRBJ1-1; D unresolved. Trimming pared 4 bases from V and 0 bases from J, leaving 6 bases between. Germline V gene data show CDR1 as SSHAT and CDR2 as FNYEAQ (reference sequence). The CDR3 has 13 residues. The CDR3 protein is CASSSQVNTEAFF. The CDR3 nucleotides are TGTGCCAGCAGCTCCCAAGTGAACACTGAAGCTTTCTTT.

This clone occurred a few times. The genes are TRBV18 and TRBJ2-7; 7 nucleotides line up with TRBD1. The V and J ends lost 5 bases and 3 bases, in that order; junction bases with no gene match: 1. This CDR3 is 12 amino acids long. Germline values: CDR1 KGHSH, CDR2 LQKENI. The CDR3, as DNA: TGTGCCAGCTCAAGGACAGGCTACGAGCAGTACTTC. It translates to CASSRTGYEQYF.

This clone was seen a few times. The chain carries TRBV5-4 and TRBJ1-1; D is undetermined. This CDR3 is built from 12 residues. The ends were cut back, 0 bases at V and 8 bases at J, with 8 bases in the middle. Germline CDR1 reads SGHNT; CDR2 reads YYREEE (reference sequence). The CDR3 here is CASSLESGEAFF. CDR3 in DNA: TGTGCCAGCAGCTTGGAATCCGGCGAAGCTTTCTTT.

The rearrangement uses TRBV9 and TRBJ2-5; 7 bases agree with TRBD2. With V trimmed by 4 bases and J by 5 bases, 8 bases remained unmatched. Germline V gives CDR1 SGDLS, CDR2 YYNGEE. This CDR3 is 14 amino acids long. CDR3 loop: CASSPGVGGETQYF. CDR3 nucleotides: TGTGCCAGCAGCCCCGGAGTGGGGGGGGAGACCCAGTACTTC.

J is TRBJ1-5 and V is TRBV6-1, with D possibly matching TRBD1 (5 bases). V shed 6 bases and J shed 2 bases, with 14 bases lying between them. This CDR3 region has 15 residues. The germline V gene encodes CDR1 MNHNS and CDR2 SASEGT. CDR3 sequence (DNA): TGTGCCAGCAGCGTCGTGGGGGAACGCAATCAGCCCCAGCATTTT. Translating gives CASSVVGERNQPQHF.

V gene TRBV19 combines with J gene TRBJ2-4; tentatively, D is TRBD1 or TRBD2 (5 bases each). The CDR3 sequence is 14 residues long. Germline CDR1 reads LNHDA; CDR2 reads SQIVND (reference sequence). The V end was cut by 1 base, the J end by 7 bases, with 11 bases between. CDR3: CASSIGDRGNIQYF. The CDR3 DNA reads TGTGCCAGTAGTATAGGAGACAGAGGGAACATTCAGTACTTC.

A word on this clone: Other DNA sequences in this sample translate to the same CDR3. The chain links TRBV2 to TRBJ1-1; 8 positions match TRBD1. CDR3 length equals 17 residues. Losses at the gene ends were 2 bases for V and 3 bases for J; bases not matched to a gene: 11. From germline, CDR1 is SNHLY and CDR2 FYNNEI. The CDR3 sequence is CASSELGQGRGDTEAFF. The CDR3 DNA reads as TGTGCCAGCAGTGAACTAGGACAGGGTCGGGGGGACACTGAAGCTTTCTTT.

This rearrangement joins TRBV5-1 to TRBJ2-5; D is unresolved. Trimming took off 2 bases at V and 3 bases at J, with 11 bases between the two ends. This CDR3 comprises 14 residues. Germline V lookup: CDR1 SGHRS, CDR2 YFSETQ. The CDR3 DNA reads as TGCGCCAGCAGCTTTAGGACCGCTGAAGAGACCCAGTACTTC. Translation: CASSFRTAEETQYF.

CDR3 sequence (DNA): TGTGCCAGCAGTTACCTCGAGCGCGGCTCTGGCTACACCTTC. Its protein is CASSYLERGSGYTF. V usage is TRBV6-5 and J usage is TRBJ1-2; unclear D gene. The germline V and J ends were trimmed by 2 bases and 7 bases, with 14 bases remaining between them. The germline V gene encodes CDR1 MNHEY and CDR2 SVGAGI. The CDR3 has 14 amino acids.

The rearrangement links TRBV5-1 to TRBJ1-3; TRBD1 might be the D (6 bases). Germline V gives CDR1 SGHRS, CDR2 YFSETQ. Trimming removed 4 bases at V and 4 bases at J, with 12 bases between. The CDR3 is 14 amino acids. The CDR3 DNA sequence: TGCGCCAGCAGCATCACAGGGCAGGGAAACACCATATATTTT. Translating it yields CASSITGQGNTIYF.

The chain combines TRBV19 with TRBJ2-1; 11 bases fit TRBD2. The CDR3 is 16 residues long. Unmatched junction bases numbered 11, after V lost 5 bases and J lost 8 bases. Looked up from germline, CDR1 is LNHDA and CDR2 is SQIVND (reference sequence). CDR3 coding DNA: TGTGCCAGTAGTGGGCTAGCGGGGGGTCGTGGCGATGAGCAGTTCTTC. It is translated as CASSGLAGGRGDEQFF. Full variable domain (remainder filled in from reference TRBV19 and TRBJ2-1): DGGITQSPKYLFRKEGQNVTLSCEQNLNHDAMYWYRQDPGQGLRLIYYSQIVNDFQKGDIAEGYSVSREKKESFPLTVTSAQKNPTAFYLCASSGLAGGRGDEQFFGPGTRLTVL.

The chain carries TRBV11-3 and TRBJ1-1; the D is unclear. This CDR3 comprises 14 residues. Germline loops: CDR1 SGHNT, CDR2 YENEEA. Deletions cut 0 bases from V and 2 bases from J, with 7 bases between. The CDR3 spells CASSLDSSNTEAFF. The CDR3 DNA is TGTGCCAGCAGCTTAGACAGTTCAAACACTGAAGCTTTCTTT. The complete variable domain, with remaining parts taken from reference TRBV11-3 and TRBJ1-1, reads EAGVVQSPRYKIIEKKQPVAFWCNPISGHNTLYWYLQNLGQGPELLIRYENEEAVDDSQLPKDRFSAERLKGVDSTLKIQPAELGDSAVYLCASSLDSSNTEAFFGQGTRLTVV.

This clone was counted a single time. The chain has TRBV19 and TRBJ2-4; perhaps TRBD2 as D (5 bases). V was shortened by 0 bases and J by 0 bases, with 12 bases between the two germline ends. The CDR3 is made up of 17 amino acids. Per the germline V gene, CDR1 is LNHDA and CDR2 is SQIVND (reference sequence). Here the CDR3 reads CASSIDRGTIAKNIQYF. CDR3 coding DNA: TGTGCCAGTAGTATAGATCGGGGTACCATAGCCAAAAACATTCAGTACTTC.

The CDR3 DNA follows: TGTGCCAGCTCACCCTCTCTGGACCCGAACACCGGGGAGCTGTTTTTT. It specifies CASSPSLDPNTGELFF. The chain couples TRBV18 to TRBJ2-2; D not resolved. The CDR3 is 16 amino acids. CDR1 and CDR2 from the germline V gene are KGHSH and LQKENI. V lost 3 bases, J lost 0 bases, and 11 bases lay in between.

The V and J genes are TRBV27 and TRBJ2-6; TRBD2 is a possible D gene (5 bases). Trimming shortened V by 8 bases and J by 4 bases, and 12 bases separated the two germline ends. CDR1 is MNHEY and CDR2 is SMNVEV in the germline V gene (reference sequence). The CDR3 has 14 amino acids. This chain's CDR3 is CASSRVTGANVLTF. In DNA, the CDR3 is TGTGCCAGCTCGAGGGTGACCGGGGCCAACGTCCTGACTTTC.